This TCR beta chain was documented in a study of Graves' ophthalmopathy and Graves' hyperthyroidism. The authors amplified TCR beta CDR3 regions from RNA transcripts. First-round RT-PCR used HTBI primers; second-round multiplex PCR followed. TCRdb reprocessed the multiplex PCR reads with MiXCR, giving one entry per CDR3 protein. The sample includes about 400,000 distinct CDR3 sequences, about 16% seen only once; the top ten take 5.5% to 8%. This clonotype was detected ten times or more. Sequenced material: peripheral blood. This clonotype was obtained from a woman aged 18-29 years with stable Graves' hyperthyroidism.

The CDR3 loop is CASSPSGQTYNSPLHF. CDR3 in DNA: TGTGCCAGCAGCCCTTCGGGACAGACCTATAATTCACCCCTCCACTTT. The chain is built from TRBV14 and TRBJ1-6, with 7 bases lining up with TRBD1. The CDR3 extends over 16 amino acids. Germline trimming cut 4 bases from V and 2 bases from J; bases unmatched to any gene: 5. Germline CDR1 is SGHDN and CDR2 is FVKESK. Full variable domain (missing parts from reference TRBV14 and TRBJ1-6): EAGVTQFPSHSVIEKGQTVTLRCDPISGHDNLYWYRRVMGKEIKFLLHFVKESKQDESGMPNNRFLAERTGGTYSTLKVQPAELEDSGVYFCASSPSGQTYNSPLHFGNGTRLTVT.